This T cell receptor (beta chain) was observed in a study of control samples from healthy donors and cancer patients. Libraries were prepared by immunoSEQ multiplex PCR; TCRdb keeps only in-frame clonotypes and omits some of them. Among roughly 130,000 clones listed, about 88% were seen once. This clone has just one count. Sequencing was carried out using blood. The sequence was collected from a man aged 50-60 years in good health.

The CDR3 DNA follows: TGTGCCAGTAGTATTGGCGAGGGGGCAGGCGCCAAAGAGACCCAGTACTTC. Translation gives CASSIGEGAGAKETQYF. The chain joins TRBV19 to TRBJ2-5, with 7 bases matching TRBD1. The ends lost 3 bases at V and 3 bases at J; junction bases unmatched: 13. The CDR3 has 17 residues. The germline V gene has CDR1 LNHDA and CDR2 SQIVND (reference sequence).